These 17 T cell receptor beta chains originate from one sample sequenced in a study of T-cell reconstitution after alpha-beta-depleted transplantation in children. During its preparation, the TCRbeta library received unique molecular identifiers. TCRdb analysed the PCR reads with MiXCR anew, one entry per CDR3 protein. Of approximately 400,000 distinct CDR3 sequences in the sample, 9.5% to 13% were seen once. Source: PBMCs from the stem cell graft donor, taken from the stem cell graft. All receptors come from a human donor who donated a stem cell graft to a child with acute myeloid leukemia.

This clonotype was seen only a few times. The V and J genes are TRBV4-3 and TRBJ2-5, with 8 positions matching TRBD2. Germline V gene sequence: CDR1 LGHNA, CDR2 YSLEER. The CDR3 consists of 16 residues. V was clipped by 0 bases and J by 2 bases; unmatched bases: 5. The CDR3 DNA follows: TGCGCCAGCAGCCAAGAGAGGGGACTAGGACAAGAGACCCAGTACTTC. It codes for CASSQERGLGQETQYF.

The table lists this clonotype with a few counts. This chain connects TRBV21-1 to TRBJ2-7; TRBD1, as called in the table, went unchecked against the DNA. TRBV21-1 is a recognized pseudogene. This CDR3 comprises 16 residues. The DNA for the CDR3 is TGTGCCAGCAGCAAAGGCCCAGGGAATATAATCTACGAGCAGTACGTC. Translating it yields CASSKGPGNIIYEQYV.

This clonotype has a handful of counts. The DNA for the CDR3 is TGTGCCAGCAGTTTTGACGATCTGATTCCTTTCTTT. It translates to CASSFDDLIPFF. The V gene is TRBV12-3 or TRBV12-4, the J gene TRBJ1-1, with D uncertain. V gave up 3 bases and J gave up 12 bases, with 14 bases separating them. The CDR3 length is 12 residues.

J is TRBJ2-4 and V is TRBV25-1; no clear D gene. The V end was cut by 4 bases, the J end by 0 bases, with 7 bases between. The CDR3 runs to 14 residues. Germline CDR1 and CDR2: MGHDK and SYGVNS. As DNA, the CDR3 is TGTGCCAGCAGTGGATCTACAGCCAAAAACATTCAGTACTTC. Amino acids: CASSGSTAKNIQYF.

This clonotype has a handful of counts. One end of the junction is discordant with germline, which a read error may explain. The V gene is TRBV7-7, the J gene TRBJ2-5, with D perhaps matching TRBD2 (7 bases). The CDR3 spans 15 residues. The germline V gene encodes CDR1 SSHAT and CDR2 FNYEAQ (reference sequence). The CDR3 nucleotides read TGTGCTAGCAGCTTAGAGGGGGGGCCCGGGGAGACCCAGTACTTC. This translates into CASSLEGGPGETQYF.

At least ten counts were recorded for this clonotype. In DNA, the CDR3 is TGTGCCAGCAGCCTCGGGGCGGCGGCAGGGAGAGGGGGCTCCTACGAGCAGTACGTC. Translated, it gives CASSLGAAAGRGGSYEQYV. The chain has TRBV11-2 and TRBJ2-7; TRBD1 might be the D (6 bases). This CDR3 spans 19 amino acids. Trimming left V 5 bases short and J 0 bases short, with 26 bases between. Germline V gene lookup returns CDR1 SGHAT and CDR2 FQNNGV.

The chain combines TRBV3-1 with TRBJ1-2, with D uncertain. The V gene lost 3 bases and the J gene lost 8 bases, with 13 bases spanning the gap. Germline-derived CDR1 and CDR2 are LGHDT and YNNKEL (reference sequence). The CDR3 sequence is 13 residues long. The CDR3 DNA reads TGTGCCAGCAGCCACGATAGGGAGGCGGGCTACACCTTC. Translation gives CASSHDREAGYTF.

This chain connects TRBV12-3 or TRBV12-4 to TRBJ2-7; possible D gene TRBD2, 5 bases. This CDR3 has 14 residues. The ends were cut back, 3 bases at V and 8 bases at J, with 17 bases in the middle. The CDR3 DNA is TGTGCCAGCAGTTTTGGCCTAGCTCCCATCAAGCAGTACTTC. Translation gives CASSFGLAPIKQYF.

The CDR3 reads CSARASVLWTQYF. The CDR3 region has the DNA TGCAGTGCTAGAGCTAGCGTCCTATGGACCCAGTACTTC. The rearrangement links TRBV20-1 to TRBJ2-5; D might be TRBD2 (6 bases). There are 13 residues in the CDR3. The V end lost 1 base, the J end lost 7 bases, and 13 bases lay between the germline ends. CDR1 is DFQATT and CDR2 is SNEGSKA in the germline V gene (reference sequence).

This clonotype was seen repeatedly, ten times or more. This chain connects TRBV4-1 to TRBJ1-5; TRBD1 matches at 8 bases. V lost 7 bases to trimming and J lost 4 bases; unmatched junction nucleotides: 6. Germline V CDR1 and CDR2: MGHRA, YSYEKL. This CDR3 is 14 amino acids long. For the CDR3, the DNA is TGCGCCAGCAACCCCGGACAGGGAAATCAGCCCCAGCATTTT. It specifies CASNPGQGNQPQHF.

There are many counts of this clonotype. The CDR3 region is CASSQHPRTEQYV. CDR3 in DNA: TGTGCCAGCAGCCAGCACCCTCGGACAGAGCAGTACGTC. This sequence joins TRBV27 and TRBJ2-7; D possibly corresponds to TRBD1 (5 bases). Trimming removed 6 bases from V and 7 bases from J, with 16 bases in between. CDR1 is MNHEY, CDR2 SMNVEV, per germline (reference sequence). The CDR3 loop spans 13 amino acids.

This clonotype was observed many times. The chain has TRBV10-2 and TRBJ2-6; no clear D gene. The CDR3 runs to 13 residues. Trimming took off 8 bases at V and 7 bases at J, with 12 bases between the two ends. The V gene's germline CDR1 is WSHSY and CDR2 SAAADI. The CDR3 loop reads CASRAFGANVLTF. The DNA of the CDR3 is TGCGCCAGCCGTGCATTTGGAGCCAACGTCCTGACTTTC.

The rearrangement links TRBV7-8 to TRBJ2-5, with 7 bases lining up with TRBD1. Trimming cost V 3 bases and J 1 base; bases outside gene matches: 2. This CDR3 comprises 14 residues. CDR1 and CDR2 from the germline V gene are SGHVS and FQNEAQ. The CDR3 loop reads CASSLDRPQETQYF. CDR3 coding DNA: TGTGCCAGCAGCTTGGACAGGCCCCAAGAGACCCAGTACTTC.

In regard to this clonotype: Just one base apart from a much larger clone, this may be a read error. The chain combines TRBV20-1 with TRBJ2-1; TRBD2 aligns across 16 bases. This CDR3 spans 17 amino acids. CDR1 and CDR2 (germline): DFQATT, SNEGSKA (reference sequence). The CDR3 coding sequence is TGCTGTGCTAGAGGGACTAGCGGGAGGGCCGAGTATGGTGAGCAGTTCTTC. Amino acids: CCARGTSGRAEYGEQFF.

There are a few counts of this clonotype. The chain uses TRBV7-2 and TRBJ1-2; D is undetermined. The CDR3 runs to 13 residues. The germline V gene encodes CDR1 SGHTA and CDR2 FQGNSA. V lost 2 bases, J lost 4 bases, and 8 bases lay in between. CDR3 sequence reads: CASSLNSGYGYTF. CDR3 bases: TGTGCCAGCAGCTTAAACTCGGGCTATGGCTACACCTTC.

This clonotype was picked up many times. The chain has TRBV5-6 and TRBJ2-7; D remains ambiguous. V was pared by 2 bases and J by 7 bases, with 13 bases between. CDR3 length: 13 residues. From germline, CDR1 is SGHDT and CDR2 YYEEEE. The CDR3 DNA reads TGTGCCAGCAGCTTATTGGGGTTCGGGGAGCAGTACTTC. As protein: CASSLLGFGEQYF.

This clonotype was seen more than once but under ten times. This rearrangement joins TRBV19 to TRBJ1-1; D unclear. Looked up from germline, CDR1 is LNHDA and CDR2 is SQIVND (reference sequence). The CDR3 contains 11 residues. The V gene lost 3 bases and the J gene lost 8 bases, with 7 bases spanning the gap. CDR3 protein: CASSIFGEAFF. The CDR3 nucleotides are TGTGCCAGTAGTATTTTTGGGGAAGCTTTCTTT.